Listed here are 23 T cell receptor beta chains from one sample, sequenced in a study of cytomegalovirus exposure and HLA in healthy donors. The PCR made use of 60 Vbeta and 13 Jbeta primers. This table comes from immunoSEQ multiplex PCR, and its TCRdb copy is limited to in-frame clones, with some not included. The table records some 130,000 clones, roughly three quarters of them present only once. Sequenced input: PBMCs. Receptors were obtained from a man aged 35 to 55 in good health and CMV-seronegative.

The V and J genes are TRBV6-5 and TRBJ1-2; 9 bases fit TRBD1. V was clipped by 6 bases and J by 1 base; unmatched bases: 6. There are 15 residues in the CDR3. Germline values: CDR1 MNHEY, CDR2 SVGAGI. CDR3 sequence reads: CASRRTGVDNYGYTF. CDR3 in DNA: TGTGCCAGCAGAAGGACAGGGGTGGATAACTATGGCTACACCTTC.

The rearrangement uses TRBV25-1 and TRBJ1-2; 7 positions agree with TRBD1. Germline CDR1 reads MGHDK; CDR2 reads SYGVNS. With V trimmed by 7 bases and J by 4 bases, 12 bases remained unmatched. This CDR3 has 15 amino acids. The CDR3 bases are TGTGCCAGCACCGAAGGGCAGGGGGGAACCTATGGCTACACCTTC. Residues: CASTEGQGGTYGYTF.

The V and J genes are TRBV9 and TRBJ2-3; TRBD2 aligns across 10 bases. V was pared by 3 bases and J by 3 bases, with 7 bases of the junction left unmatched. Germline CDR1 reads SGDLS; CDR2 reads YYNGEE. The CDR3 extends over 16 amino acids. CDR3 sequence: CASSGVLAGLTDTQYF. The CDR3 coding sequence is TGTGCCAGCAGCGGAGTACTAGCGGGACTAACAGATACGCAGTATTTT.

The V and J genes are TRBV6-5 and TRBJ2-7, with D hard to call. This CDR3 region has 13 residues. V was clipped by 4 bases and J by 3 bases, with 10 bases between them. Germline V CDR1 and CDR2: MNHEY, SVGAGI. CDR3 coding DNA: TGTGCCAGCAGTTCCCCCAGACTCTACGAGCAGTACTTC. It is translated as CASSSPRLYEQYF.

The V call is TRBV5-8, the J call TRBJ2-1; 10 nucleotides agree with TRBD2. The CDR3 is 17 amino acids. The trim removed 3 bases at V and 6 bases at J, leaving 12 bases unmatched. Per the germline V gene, CDR1 is SGHTS and CDR2 is YDEGEE. CDR3 in DNA: TGTGCCAGCAGCTACGGGACTAGCGTTTACTTGCCCAATGAGCAGTTCTTC. As protein: CASSYGTSVYLPNEQFF. The whole variable domain, remainder taken from reference TRBV5-8 and TRBJ2-1, is EAGVTQSPTHLIKTRGQQATLRCSPISGHTSVYWYQQALGLGLQFLLWYDEGEERNRGNFPPRFSGRQFPNYSSELNVNALELEDSALYLCASSYGTSVYLPNEQFFGPGTRLTVL.

This clone was seen a few times. The V and J genes are TRBV9 and TRBJ1-6; tentatively, D is TRBD1 (5 bases). V lost 4 bases and J lost 7, with 18 bases in between. The CDR3 totals 16 residues. CDR1 and CDR2 (germline): SGDLS, YYNGEE. CDR3 protein: CASSPAYRTSNSPLHF. The CDR3 DNA is TGTGCCAGCAGCCCCGCGTACAGGACGAGCAATTCACCCCTCCACTTT.

The V call is TRBV28, the J call TRBJ1-2; TRBD1 might be the D (6 bases). CDR1 and CDR2 (germline): MDHEN, SYDVKM. Trimming pared 5 bases from V and 0 bases from J, leaving 25 bases between. The CDR3 is made up of 19 amino acids. The CDR3 DNA follows: TGTGCCAGCAGTCCCCCCTTTCGAAGGACAGTTCATCCTAACTATGGCTACACCTTC. Protein product: CASSPPFRRTVHPNYGYTF.

The chain employs TRBV4-1 and TRBJ1-4, with TRBD1 matching over 8 bases. Germline CDR1 and CDR2: MGHRA and YSYEKL. The CDR3 spans 19 residues. Trimming at V came to 0 bases and at J to 0 bases, leaving 9 bases not matched to a gene. CDR3 sequence: CASSQDSQGATATNEKLFF. The CDR3 DNA follows: TGCGCCAGCAGCCAAGATTCCCAGGGGGCAACTGCAACTAATGAAAAACTGTTTTTT.

The chain carries TRBV14 and TRBJ1-1; D is ambiguous. This CDR3 is 12 amino acids long. Trimming took off 0 bases at V and 3 bases at J, with 2 bases between the two ends. Looked up from germline, CDR1 is SGHDN and CDR2 is FVKESK. CDR3 DNA: TGTGCCAGCAGCCAAGACTACACTGAAGCTTTCTTT. This translates into CASSQDYTEAFF.

V is TRBV7-3 and J is TRBJ2-1, with D possibly matching TRBD1 (6 bases). The CDR3 length is 14 residues. Germline V lookup: CDR1 SGHTA, CDR2 FQGTGA. The germline V and J ends were trimmed by 5 bases and 4 bases, with 12 bases remaining between them. DNA of the CDR3: TGTGCCAGCAGCCCAGACAGGTTATACAATGAGCAGTTCTTC. This translates into CASSPDRLYNEQFF.

The CDR3 here is CASSLAGGTYNEQFF. The CDR3 nucleotides are TGCGCCAGCAGCTTGGCGGGGGGGACCTACAATGAGCAGTTCTTC. This chain links TRBV5-1 with TRBJ2-1; 8 bases match TRBD2. The germline gives CDR1 SGHRS, CDR2 YFSETQ. This CDR3 contains 15 residues. The V and J ends lost 0 bases and 2 bases, in that order; junction bases with no gene match: 1.

The chain employs TRBV5-4 and TRBJ1-1; D is undetermined. The V end lost 0 bases, the J end lost 0 bases, and 9 bases lay between the germline ends. The CDR3 has 15 residues. The germline V gene has CDR1 SGHNT and CDR2 YYREEE (reference sequence). As DNA, the CDR3 is TGTGCCAGCAGCTTGGAACAGACCATGAACACTGAAGCTTTCTTT. This gives the protein CASSLEQTMNTEAFF.

The chain combines TRBV30 with TRBJ1-4, with D possibly matching TRBD1 (6 bases). The V end was cut by 2 bases, the J end by 5 bases, with 12 bases between. The CDR3 length is 14 residues. CDR1 is GTSNPN and CDR2 is SVGIG in the germline V gene (reference sequence). This CDR3 is CAWSKGQGNEKLFF. For the CDR3, the DNA is TGTGCCTGGAGTAAAGGGCAGGGGAATGAAAAACTGTTTTTT.

The rearrangement uses TRBV2 and TRBJ2-4, with D perhaps TRBD1 (5 bases). The ends were cut back, 1 base at V and 6 bases at J, with 7 bases in the middle. The CDR3 is 13 amino acids. Germline values: CDR1 SNHLY, CDR2 FYNNEI. CDR3 in DNA: TGTGCCAGCAGTGAAGGGCAGGGAAACATTCAGTACTTC. Translated, it gives CASSEGQGNIQYF. The variable domain in full, with the rest retrieved from reference TRBV2 and TRBJ2-4, is EPEVTQTPSHQVTQMGQEVILRCVPISNHLYFYWYRQILGQKVEFLVSFYNNEISEKSEIFDDQFSVERPDGSNFTLKIRSTKLEDSAMYFCASSEGQGNIQYFGAGTRLSVL.

The chain combines TRBV30 with TRBJ2-1, with 9 bases matching TRBD2. The CDR3 spans 16 residues. From germline, CDR1 is GTSNPN and CDR2 SVGIG (reference sequence). V shed 2 bases, J shed 4 bases, and the junction held 9 bases outside the gene matches. CDR3 protein: CAWSPRLAGYYNEQFF. The CDR3 DNA is TGTGCCTGGAGTCCCCGGCTAGCGGGGTATTACAATGAGCAGTTCTTC. The complete variable domain, with remaining parts taken from reference TRBV30 and TRBJ2-1, reads SQTIHQWPATLVQPVGSPLSLECTVEGTSNPNLYWYRQAAGRGLQLLFYSVGIGQISSEVPQNLSASRPQDRQFILSSKKLLLSDSGFYLCAWSPRLAGYYNEQFFGPGTRLTVL.

This clone was seen a single time. The V and J genes are TRBV11-3 and TRBJ1-2, with D perhaps TRBD1 (6 bases). The CDR3 consists of 15 residues. V was clipped by 0 bases and J by 5 bases, with 13 bases between them. Germline V gene data show CDR1 as SGHNT and CDR2 as YENEEA. The CDR3: CASSLDGGLYYGYTF. CDR3 DNA sequence: TGTGCCAGCAGCTTAGACGGGGGGCTTTATTATGGCTACACCTTC.

V usage is TRBV6-5 and J usage is TRBJ1-2; no firm D call. V gave up 2 bases and J gave up 4 bases, with 11 bases separating them. Germline loops: CDR1 MNHEY, CDR2 SVGAGI. The CDR3 runs 14 residues. CDR3 bases: TGTGCCAGCAGTTACGGTTGGCAGTTCTATGGCTACACCTTC. It codes for CASSYGWQFYGYTF.

This sequence joins TRBV18 and TRBJ2-5; 7 nucleotides align to TRBD2. This CDR3 has 16 residues. The trim removed 4 bases at V and 0 bases at J, leaving 8 bases unmatched. The germline V gene has CDR1 KGHSH and CDR2 LQKENI. CDR3 sequence (DNA): TGTGCCAGCTCACGTAAAGTTGGGAGGGACCAAGAGACCCAGTACTTC. Translation: CASSRKVGRDQETQYF.

This clone was counted only a few times. This chain joins TRBV19 and TRBJ2-7; 7 bases map to TRBD1. CDR3 length equals 14 residues. V was clipped by 5 bases and J by 7 bases; unmatched bases: 11. Germline lookup yields CDR1 LNHDA and CDR2 SQIVND (reference sequence). The CDR3 DNA is TGTGCCAGTAGTGTTAGGGGGCCCTTTGTTGAGCAGTACTTC. It encodes CASSVRGPFVEQYF.

This clone was recorded only once. Here the CDR3 DNA reads TGTGCCAGCAGTTACTCAGAGACAACTAATGAAAAACTGTTTTTT. Protein product: CASSYSETTNEKLFF. The rearrangement uses TRBV6-5 and TRBJ1-4; D call uncertain. Per germline, CDR1 MNHEY and CDR2 SVGAGI. Trimming removed 0 bases from V and 0 bases from J, with 5 bases in between. This CDR3 has 15 residues.

The chain uses TRBV5-1 and TRBJ1-3; maybe TRBD1 (5 bases). Trimming left V 2 bases short and J 9 bases short, with 15 bases between. CDR1 and CDR2 from the germline V gene are SGHRS and YFSETQ. The CDR3 is made up of 14 amino acids. In nucleotides, the CDR3 is TGCGCCAGCAGCTTTACCCAAGACAGCCCCACCATATATTTT. Amino acid sequence: CASSFTQDSPTIYF.

This clone was seen more than once but under ten times. The chain recombines TRBV2 with TRBJ1-2; 8 positions match TRBD1. The CDR3 extends over 14 amino acids. The V segment lost 8 bases and the J segment 1 base; nucleotides outside the gene matches: 6. Germline lookup yields CDR1 SNHLY and CDR2 FYNNEI. CDR3 nucleotide sequence: TGTGCCAGCGAAGACAGGGGATTTAACTATGGCTACACCTTC. Translated, it gives CASEDRGFNYGYTF.

This clone came up once. The V and J genes are TRBV19 and TRBJ1-2, with TRBD1 identical over 7 bases. The V and J ends lost 6 bases and 3 bases, in that order; junction bases with no gene match: 13. The CDR3 consists of 16 residues. The germline CDR1 and CDR2 sequences are LNHDA and SQIVND (reference sequence). CDR3: CASRKNRGSGDYGYTF. DNA of the CDR3: TGTGCCAGTAGAAAAAACAGGGGATCGGGCGACTATGGCTACACCTTC.